The following is a T cell receptor beta chain sequence with its context. Its antigen is as yet unknown. The data derive from a study of vaccination and CD4 T cells after COVID-19. About the study: Convalescent cases consisted of six males and four females, of whom two were Hispanic.

Oncomine TCR Beta short-read sequencing was applied to DNA from cultured CD4+ T cells. TCRdb called the PCR reads again in MiXCR, with one record for every CDR3 protein. The table records about 14,000 distinct CDR3 sequences, around 57% of them present only once. The sample's treatment: roughly 10-day PBMC culture with coronavirus spike peptide pools or control peptides (ViraFEST assay). PBMCs, plated at around 2 million per well, were grown in the presence of 10 IU/ml IL-2 and about 10 ug/ml peptide pools. Trimming pared 6 bases from V and 0 bases from J, leaving 12 bases between. The CDR3 is made up of 14 amino acids. The V gene's germline CDR1 is DFQATT and CDR2 SNEGSKA (reference sequence).

J is TRBJ2-1 and V is TRBV20-1; no firm D call. Sample: CD4+ T cells from blood, cultured in vitro. The source is a human donor who had recovered from COVID-19. In DNA form, the CDR3 reads TGCAGTGCCTCGTCGTTGGTCTCCTACAATGAGCAGTTCTTC. Its translation is CSASSLVSYNEQFF.